This passage covers 10 T cell receptor beta chains from one sample sequenced in a study of blood T cell repertoires in COVID-19. Clones were sequenced by immunoSEQ multiplex PCR, and TCRdb holds only the in-frame ones, with some missing. The table records approximately 160,000 clones, 90% of them present only once. The material sequenced was peripheral blood. The receptors come from a man aged 50 to 60 with acute or convalescent COVID-19.

The V and J genes are TRBV18 and TRBJ1-5; no clear D gene. CDR3 length: 13 amino acids. V lost 4 bases, J lost 5 bases, and 9 bases lay in between. Germline CDR1 and CDR2: KGHSH and LQKENI. The CDR3 loop is CASSRGFDQPQHF. The CDR3 nucleotides read TGTGCCAGCTCACGAGGGTTTGATCAGCCCCAGCATTTT.

This chain uses TRBV19 with TRBJ2-5; D unresolved. This CDR3 contains 13 residues. V gave up 7 bases and J gave up 1 base, with 10 bases separating them. Per germline, CDR1 LNHDA and CDR2 SQIVND (reference sequence). Here the CDR3 reads CASMPRSQETQYF. Written as DNA, the CDR3 is TGTGCCAGTATGCCGAGGAGCCAAGAGACCCAGTACTTC.

This clone was counted a few times. J is TRBJ1-5 and V is TRBV11-2; D gene uncertain. The V gene's germline CDR1 is SGHAT and CDR2 FQNNGV. Trimming took 0 bases from V and 7 from J, leaving 13 bases between them. CDR3 length: 15 amino acids. CDR3: CASSLDPQAGQPQHF. CDR3 sequence (DNA): TGTGCCAGCAGCTTAGATCCCCAGGCGGGACAGCCCCAGCATTTT.

This clone was seen a single time. The chain carries TRBV5-1 and TRBJ2-1, with 11 nucleotides matching TRBD2. V lost 4 bases and J lost 9; bases outside the gene matches: 15. The V gene's germline CDR1 is SGHRS and CDR2 YFSETQ. This CDR3 has 17 amino acids. The CDR3 loop reads CASSRNLAGGSHGEQFF. CDR3 nucleotides: TGCGCCAGCAGCCGTAACCTAGCGGGAGGTTCCCACGGTGAGCAGTTCTTC.

The chain recombines TRBV21-1 with TRBJ1-5; the table's D call, TRBD1, has no DNA check behind it. TRBV21-1 is a documented pseudogene. CDR3 size: 13 residues. The DNA for the CDR3 is TGTGCCAGCAGAGCGACAGGGCATCAGCCCCAGCATTTT. Protein sequence: CASRATGHQPQHF.

The V and J genes are TRBV6-5 and TRBJ1-1; 11 nucleotides match TRBD1. V was clipped by 6 bases and J by 4 bases; unmatched bases: 7. This CDR3 has 15 residues. Germline V gene data show CDR1 as MNHEY and CDR2 as SVGAGI. Written as DNA, the CDR3 is TGTGCCAGCAGCCCCCCCGGGACAGGGGGCACTGAAGCTTTCTTT. Protein sequence: CASSPPGTGGTEAFF.

This chain uses TRBV19 with TRBJ2-5; TRBD2 aligns across 8 bases. Germline CDR1 reads LNHDA; CDR2 reads SQIVND (reference sequence). This CDR3 has 15 amino acids. V was pared by 5 bases and J by 4 bases, with 9 bases of the junction left unmatched. As DNA, the CDR3 is TGTGCCAGTAGTCCCTCAACGGGGGGGCCAGAGACCCAGTACTTC. This translates into CASSPSTGGPETQYF.

The count of this clone is one. The V call is TRBV29-1, the J call TRBJ1-2, with 9 bases matching TRBD1. V shed 7 bases, J shed 5 bases, and the junction held 11 bases outside the gene matches. Germline V gene lookup returns CDR1 SQVTM and CDR2 ANQGSEA. The CDR3 is made up of 14 amino acids. CDR3 region: CSAGGGTGSYGYTF. CDR3 nucleotides: TGCAGCGCCGGGGGTGGGACAGGGTCATATGGCTACACCTTC.

This clone was seen repeatedly, ten times or more. The gene calls are TRBV7-3 and TRBJ2-6; no reliable D call. This CDR3 region has 15 residues. Germline V gene data show CDR1 as SGHTA and CDR2 as FQGTGA. Trimming took 0 bases from V and 0 from J, leaving 3 bases between them. The CDR3 protein is CASSLTNSGANVLTF. The CDR3 coding sequence is TGTGCCAGCAGCTTAACCAACTCTGGGGCCAACGTCCTGACTTTC.

The chain carries TRBV24-1 and TRBJ2-3; 11 nucleotides match TRBD1. The CDR3 spans 15 residues. V shed 7 bases, J shed 4 bases, and the junction held 6 bases outside the gene matches. From germline, CDR1 is KGHDR and CDR2 SFDVKD. The CDR3 nucleotides read TGTGCCACCAGAGCCGGGACAGGGGGACCAGATACGCAGTATTTT. It codes for CATRAGTGGPDTQYF.